The T cell receptor beta chain described here comes from a study of blood T cells in healthy people across ages. Per sample, at least 5 micrograms of total RNA were extracted. CDR1 is DFQATT, CDR2 SNEGSKA, per germline (reference sequence). This CDR3 has 13 amino acids. The V and J ends lost 0 bases and 10 bases respectively, with 15 bases between them. A second 7 to 11 cycle PCR used barcoded and J-beta primers. The template-switch adaptor, which had 12 random nucleotides, put a tag on each cDNA molecule. Samples each returned at least 3 million CDR3-containing paired-end reads. TCRdb used MiXCR to reprocess the 5' RACE reads, holding one entry per CDR3 protein. Here the sample spans approximately 690,000 distinct CDR3 sequences, around 54% being singletons.

The receptor was isolated from a man between 60 and 75 years old in good health. Sample: blood. The chain recombines TRBV20-1 with TRBJ1-2; D ambiguous. The CDR3 DNA follows: TGCAGTGCTAGAGATACGACCGGGATCGCCTACACCTTC. Amino acid sequence: CSARDTTGIAYTF.